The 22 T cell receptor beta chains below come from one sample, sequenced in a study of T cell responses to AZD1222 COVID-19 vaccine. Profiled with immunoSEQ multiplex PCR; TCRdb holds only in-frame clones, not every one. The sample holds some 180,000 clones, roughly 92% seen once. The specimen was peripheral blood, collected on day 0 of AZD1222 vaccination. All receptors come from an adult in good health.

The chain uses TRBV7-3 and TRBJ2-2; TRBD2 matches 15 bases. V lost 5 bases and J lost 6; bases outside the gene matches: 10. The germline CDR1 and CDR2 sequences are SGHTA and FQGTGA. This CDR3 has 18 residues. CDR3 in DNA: TGTGCCAGCAGCCAGCCGGGACTAGCGGGGGGCGGGGCCGGGGAGCTGTTTTTT. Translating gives CASSQPGLAGGGAGELFF. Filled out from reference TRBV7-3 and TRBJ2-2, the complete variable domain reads GAGVSQTPSNKVTEKGKYVELRCDPISGHTALYWYRQSLGQGPEFLIYFQGTGAADDSGLPNDRFFAVRPEGSVSTLKIQRTERGDSAVYLCASSQPGLAGGGAGELFFGEGSRLTVL.

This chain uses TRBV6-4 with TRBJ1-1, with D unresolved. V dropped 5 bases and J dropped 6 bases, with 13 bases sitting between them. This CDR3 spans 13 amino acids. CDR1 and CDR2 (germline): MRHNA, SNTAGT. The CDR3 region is CASSFTTDSEAFF. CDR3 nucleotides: TGTGCCAGCAGTTTTACGACGGACTCTGAAGCTTTCTTT.

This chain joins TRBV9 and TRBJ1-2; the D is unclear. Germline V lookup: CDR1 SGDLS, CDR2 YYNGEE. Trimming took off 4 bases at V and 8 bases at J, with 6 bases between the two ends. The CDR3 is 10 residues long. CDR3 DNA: TGTGCCAGCAGCTCTCGGGGCTACACCTTC. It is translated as CASSSRGYTF.

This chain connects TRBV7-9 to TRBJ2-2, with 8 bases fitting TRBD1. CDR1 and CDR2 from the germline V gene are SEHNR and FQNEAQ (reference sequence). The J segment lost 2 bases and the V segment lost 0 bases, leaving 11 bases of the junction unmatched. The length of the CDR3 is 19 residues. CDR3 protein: CASSLAALGTGDNTGELFF. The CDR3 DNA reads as TGTGCCAGCAGCTTAGCGGCTCTAGGGACAGGAGATAACACCGGGGAGCTGTTTTTT.

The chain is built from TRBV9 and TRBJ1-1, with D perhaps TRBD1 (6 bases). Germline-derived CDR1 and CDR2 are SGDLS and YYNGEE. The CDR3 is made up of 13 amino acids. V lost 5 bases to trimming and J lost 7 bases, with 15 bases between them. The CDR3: CASRDPRGNEAFF. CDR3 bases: TGTGCCAGCAGAGACCCCAGGGGTAATGAAGCTTTCTTT.

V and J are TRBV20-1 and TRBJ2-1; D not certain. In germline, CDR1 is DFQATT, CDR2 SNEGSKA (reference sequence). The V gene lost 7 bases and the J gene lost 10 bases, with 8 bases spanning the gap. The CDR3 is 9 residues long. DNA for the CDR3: TGCAGTGGACTTGGAGAGCAGTTCTTC. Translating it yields CSGLGEQFF.

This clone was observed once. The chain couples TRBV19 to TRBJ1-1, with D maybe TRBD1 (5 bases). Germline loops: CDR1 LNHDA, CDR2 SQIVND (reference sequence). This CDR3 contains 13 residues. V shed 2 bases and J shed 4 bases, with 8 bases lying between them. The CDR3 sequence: CASSIYDSTEAFF. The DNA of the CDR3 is TGTGCCAGTAGTATATATGACAGCACTGAAGCTTTCTTT.

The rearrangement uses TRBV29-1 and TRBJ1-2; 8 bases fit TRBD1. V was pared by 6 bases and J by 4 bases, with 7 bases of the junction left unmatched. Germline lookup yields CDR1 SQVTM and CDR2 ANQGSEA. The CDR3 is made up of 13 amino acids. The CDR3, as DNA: TGCAGCGTGTTGGGACAGGACTTCTATGGCTACACCTTC. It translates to CSVLGQDFYGYTF.

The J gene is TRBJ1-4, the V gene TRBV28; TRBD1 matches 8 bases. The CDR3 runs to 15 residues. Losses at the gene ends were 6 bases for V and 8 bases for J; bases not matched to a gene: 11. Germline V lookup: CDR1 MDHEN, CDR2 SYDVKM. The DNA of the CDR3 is TGTGCCAGCAGACCCAACGACAGGGGAGAGGAAAAACTGTTTTTT. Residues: CASRPNDRGEEKLFF.

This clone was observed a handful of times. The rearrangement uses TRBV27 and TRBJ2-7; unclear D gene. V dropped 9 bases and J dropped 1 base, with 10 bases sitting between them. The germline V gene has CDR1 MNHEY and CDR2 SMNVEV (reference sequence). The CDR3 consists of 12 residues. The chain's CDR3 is CASAGRSYEQYF. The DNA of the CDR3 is TGTGCCAGTGCCGGACGTTCCTACGAGCAGTACTTC.

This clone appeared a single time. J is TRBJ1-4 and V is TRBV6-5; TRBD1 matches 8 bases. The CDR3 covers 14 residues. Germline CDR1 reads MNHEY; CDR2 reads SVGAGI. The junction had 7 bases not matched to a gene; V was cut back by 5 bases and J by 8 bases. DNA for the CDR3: TGTGCCAGCAGTATAGGACAGGGAGGGGAAAAACTGTTTTTT. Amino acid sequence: CASSIGQGGEKLFF.

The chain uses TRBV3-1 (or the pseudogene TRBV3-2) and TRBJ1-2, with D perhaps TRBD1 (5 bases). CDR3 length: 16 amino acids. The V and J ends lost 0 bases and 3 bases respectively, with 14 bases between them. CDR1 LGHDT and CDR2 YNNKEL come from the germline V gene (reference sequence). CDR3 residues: CASSQEGRGSYYGYTF. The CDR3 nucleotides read TGTGCCAGCAGCCAAGAGGGTCGGGGCAGCTACTATGGCTACACCTTC.

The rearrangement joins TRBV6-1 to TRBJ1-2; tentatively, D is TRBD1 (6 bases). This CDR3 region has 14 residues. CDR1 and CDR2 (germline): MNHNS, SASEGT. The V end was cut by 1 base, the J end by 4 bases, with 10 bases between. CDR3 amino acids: CASSEGGLGYGYTF. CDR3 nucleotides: TGTGCCAGCAGTGAAGGGGGGCTCGGCTATGGCTACACCTTC.

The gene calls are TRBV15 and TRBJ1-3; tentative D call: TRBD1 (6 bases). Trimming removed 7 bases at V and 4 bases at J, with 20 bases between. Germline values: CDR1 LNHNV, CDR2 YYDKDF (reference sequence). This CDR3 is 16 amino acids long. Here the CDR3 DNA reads TGTGCCACCACAATGTACAGGGCAGGGGCCGGAAACACCATATATTTT. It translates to CATTMYRAGAGNTIYF. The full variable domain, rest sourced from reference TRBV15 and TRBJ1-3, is DAMVIQNPRYQVTQFGKPVTLSCSQTLNHNVMYWYQQKSSQAPKLLFHYYDKDFNNEADTPDNFQSRRPNTSFCFLDIRSPGLGDTAMYLCATTMYRAGAGNTIYFGEGSWLTVV.

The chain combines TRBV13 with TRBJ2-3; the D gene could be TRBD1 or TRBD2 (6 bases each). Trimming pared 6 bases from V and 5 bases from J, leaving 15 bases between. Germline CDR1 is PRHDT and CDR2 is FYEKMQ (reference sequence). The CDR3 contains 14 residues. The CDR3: CASRKGGRGDTQYF. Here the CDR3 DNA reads TGTGCCAGCAGAAAGGGGGGCCGGGGAGATACGCAGTATTTT.

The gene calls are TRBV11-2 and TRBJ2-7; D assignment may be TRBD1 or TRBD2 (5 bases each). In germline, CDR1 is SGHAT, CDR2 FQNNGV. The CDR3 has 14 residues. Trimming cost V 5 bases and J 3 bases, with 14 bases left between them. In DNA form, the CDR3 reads TGTGCCAGCAGCCCCCCGGGACGGAGCTACGAGCAGTACTTC. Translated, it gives CASSPPGRSYEQYF.

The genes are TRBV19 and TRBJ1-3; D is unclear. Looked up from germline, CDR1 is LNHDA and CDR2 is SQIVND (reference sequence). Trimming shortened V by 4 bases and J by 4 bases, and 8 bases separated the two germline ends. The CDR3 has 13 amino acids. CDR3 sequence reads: CASSNYGGNTIYF. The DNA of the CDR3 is TGTGCCAGTAGTAACTACGGGGGAAACACCATATATTTT.

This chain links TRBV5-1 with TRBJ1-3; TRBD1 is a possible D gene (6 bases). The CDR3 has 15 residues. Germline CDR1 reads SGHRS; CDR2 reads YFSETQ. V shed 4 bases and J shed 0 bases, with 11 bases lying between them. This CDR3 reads CASSRDIYSGNTIYF. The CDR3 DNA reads TGCGCCAGCAGCCGGGACATTTACTCTGGAAACACCATATATTTT.

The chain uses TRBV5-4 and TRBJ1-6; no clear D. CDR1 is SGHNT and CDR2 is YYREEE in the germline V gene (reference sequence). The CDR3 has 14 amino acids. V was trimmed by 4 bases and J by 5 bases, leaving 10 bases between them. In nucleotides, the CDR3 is TGTGCCAGCAGCCCAGAAGTTAATAATTCACCCCTCCACTTT. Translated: CASSPEVNNSPLHF.

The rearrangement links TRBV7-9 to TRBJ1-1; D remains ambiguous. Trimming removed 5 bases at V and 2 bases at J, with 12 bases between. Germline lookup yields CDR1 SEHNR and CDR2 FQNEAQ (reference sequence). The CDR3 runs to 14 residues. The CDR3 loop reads CASSPRDLNTEAFF. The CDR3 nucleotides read TGTGCCAGCAGCCCGCGGGATCTCAACACTGAAGCTTTCTTT.

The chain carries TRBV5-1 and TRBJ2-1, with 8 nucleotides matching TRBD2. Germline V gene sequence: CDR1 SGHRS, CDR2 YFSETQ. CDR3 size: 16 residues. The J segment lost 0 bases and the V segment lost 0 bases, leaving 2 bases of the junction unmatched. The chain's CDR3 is CASSLETSGSYNEQFF. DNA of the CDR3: TGCGCCAGCAGCTTGGAAACTAGCGGCTCCTACAATGAGCAGTTCTTC.

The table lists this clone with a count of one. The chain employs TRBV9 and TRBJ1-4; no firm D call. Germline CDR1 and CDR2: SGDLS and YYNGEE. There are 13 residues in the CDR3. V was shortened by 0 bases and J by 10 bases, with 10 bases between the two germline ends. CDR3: CASSVDTPGKLFF. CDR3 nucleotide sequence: TGTGCCAGCAGCGTAGATACTCCGGGAAAACTGTTTTTT.